A single sample is the source of the 19 T cell receptor beta chains below, sequenced in a study of blood T cell repertoires in COVID-19. Generated by immunoSEQ multiplex PCR, the TCRdb table keeps only in-frame clones and is missing some. The sample contains more than 95,000 clones, 82% of which appear only once. Sequenced input: peripheral blood. The receptors were gathered from a man in his 60s with acute or convalescent COVID-19.

V is TRBV27 and J is TRBJ2-5, with D possibly being TRBD1 (6 bases). The CDR3 spans 16 residues. CDR1 is MNHEY and CDR2 is SMNVEV in the germline V gene (reference sequence). V lost 2 bases to trimming and J lost 2 bases, with 15 bases between them. In DNA form, the CDR3 reads TGTGCCAGCAGTTTAAGGGCCGGGACATATCAAGAGACCCAGTACTTC. The encoded protein is CASSLRAGTYQETQYF.

This clone was counted a few times. The V and J genes are TRBV6-5 and TRBJ1-5; D not certain. From germline, CDR1 is MNHEY and CDR2 SVGAGI. This CDR3 spans 14 amino acids. V was cut by 11 bases and J by 0 bases, with 14 bases left in between. The CDR3 sequence is CACSGASSNQPQHF. CDR3 bases: TGTGCCTGTTCAGGCGCGTCTAGCAATCAGCCCCAGCATTTT.

The chain joins TRBV29-1 to TRBJ1-1, with unresolved D. The CDR3 consists of 13 residues. Deletions cut 5 bases from V and 6 bases from J, with 16 bases between. The germline V gene encodes CDR1 SQVTM and CDR2 ANQGSEA. The CDR3 DNA reads TGCAGCGTTAGGAGAGTAACGGCGGCTGAAGCTTTCTTT. Protein sequence: CSVRRVTAAEAFF. Full variable domain (missing parts from reference TRBV29-1 and TRBJ1-1): SAVISQKPSRDICQRGTSLTIQCQVDSQVTMMFWYRQQPGQSLTLIATANQGSEATYESGFVIDKFPISRPNLTFSTLTVSNMSPEDSSIYLCSVRRVTAAEAFFGQGTRLTVV.

The J gene is TRBJ1-2, the V gene TRBV7-8; D perhaps matches TRBD1 (6 bases). This CDR3 has 15 residues. Germline V gives CDR1 SGHVS, CDR2 FQNEAQ. The V end was cut by 4 bases, the J end by 5 bases, with 17 bases between. CDR3 DNA: TGTGCCAGCAGCTCGCCTCTACAGGGTCCGTATGGCTACACCTTC. As protein: CASSSPLQGPYGYTF.

The rearrangement joins TRBV30 to TRBJ2-2, with D hard to call. From germline, CDR1 is GTSNPN and CDR2 SVGIG (reference sequence). The ends were cut back, 5 bases at V and 1 base at J, with 8 bases in the middle. The CDR3 has 13 amino acids. CDR3 protein: CAWGTRNTGELFF. CDR3 in DNA: TGTGCCTGGGGAACACGGAACACCGGGGAGCTGTTTTTT.

The J gene is TRBJ2-7, the V gene TRBV7-3; 8 bases map to TRBD2. The CDR3 length is 13 residues. V lost 2 bases to trimming and J lost 4 bases; unmatched junction nucleotides: 1. Germline CDR1 reads SGHTA; CDR2 reads FQGTGA. The CDR3: CASSLLAGYEQYF. The CDR3 coding sequence is TGTGCCAGCAGCTTACTAGCGGGTTACGAGCAGTACTTC.

The chain employs TRBV25-1 and TRBJ1-4; tentatively, D is TRBD1 (5 bases). Trimming cost V 4 bases and J 8 bases, with 11 bases left between them. The CDR3 is 13 residues long. CDR1 MGHDK and CDR2 SYGVNS come from the germline V gene. The CDR3 is CASSASRGEKLFF. The CDR3 nucleotides read TGTGCCAGCAGTGCCAGCCGGGGGGAAAAACTGTTTTTT.

V is TRBV18 and J is TRBJ1-1, with D hard to call. The CDR3 sequence is 15 residues long. Trimming removed 5 bases at V and 0 bases at J, with 13 bases between. CDR1 and CDR2 (germline): KGHSH, LQKENI. CDR3 coding DNA: TGTGCCAGCTCATTTTCCCAGGAATTGAACACTGAAGCTTTCTTT. Protein sequence: CASSFSQELNTEAFF.

The chain joins TRBV20-1 to TRBJ1-2; D is possibly TRBD1 (6 bases). CDR3 length: 11 amino acids. The germline gives CDR1 DFQATT, CDR2 SNEGSKA (reference sequence). V was cut by 5 bases and J by 5 bases, with 9 bases left in between. The CDR3 DNA is TGCAGTGCTCCGGACAGATATGGCTACACCTTC. It translates to CSAPDRYGYTF.

Turning to this clone: The identical CDR3 is also encoded by other nucleotide sequences in the sample. The chain links TRBV18 to TRBJ1-5, with 9 nucleotides matching TRBD1. V was pared by 3 bases and J by 6 bases, with 6 bases of the junction left unmatched. The germline V gene encodes CDR1 KGHSH and CDR2 LQKENI. There are 15 residues in the CDR3. The DNA for the CDR3 is TGTGCCAGCTCACCCGGACAGGGGACGTCTCAGCCCCAGCATTTT. Translated: CASSPGQGTSQPQHF.

Only a few counts were recorded for this clone. The chain combines TRBV14 with TRBJ2-3; 8 nucleotides agree with TRBD1. Germline CDR1 SGHDN, CDR2 FVKESK. The CDR3 consists of 15 residues. V lost 3 bases and J lost 3; bases outside the gene matches: 5. The CDR3 is CASSQWTGLTDTQYF. The CDR3 DNA reads as TGTGCCAGCAGCCAGTGGACAGGGTTAACAGATACGCAGTATTTT.

The rearrangement links TRBV28 to TRBJ2-1; 9 bases match TRBD2. This CDR3 has 16 amino acids. In germline, CDR1 is MDHEN, CDR2 SYDVKM. V trimming: 4 bases; J trimming: 6 bases; junction bases outside the gene matches: 10. The CDR3 sequence is CASSSSSGRYGNEQFF. The CDR3, as DNA: TGTGCCAGCAGTTCCTCCAGCGGGAGGTACGGCAATGAGCAGTTCTTC. Combining the CDR3 with reference TRBV28 and TRBJ2-1 gives the whole variable domain DVKVTQSSRYLVKRTGEKVFLECVQDMDHENMFWYRQDPGLGLRLIYFSYDVKMKEKGDIPEGYSVSREKKERFSLILESASTNQTSMYLCASSSSSGRYGNEQFFGPGTRLTVL.

The chain recombines TRBV11-2 with TRBJ1-1; D is perhaps TRBD1 (5 bases). The germline V gene encodes CDR1 SGHAT and CDR2 FQNNGV. The CDR3 consists of 17 residues. V was shortened by 0 bases and J by 6 bases, with 20 bases between the two germline ends. The chain's CDR3 is CASSLDWGRGGSAEAFF. The CDR3 DNA follows: TGTGCCAGCAGCTTAGATTGGGGGAGGGGCGGGTCGGCTGAAGCTTTCTTT.

The V gene is TRBV5-8, the J gene TRBJ1-5; unclear D gene. V gave up 2 bases and J gave up 4 bases, with 7 bases separating them. Germline V CDR1 and CDR2: SGHTS, YDEGEE. CDR3 length: 13 amino acids. CDR3: CASSLDWNQPQHF. The CDR3 region has the DNA TGTGCCAGCAGCTTAGACTGGAATCAGCCCCAGCATTTT.

The V call is TRBV9, the J call TRBJ1-2; 9 nucleotides line up with TRBD1. Germline V gene data show CDR1 as SGDLS and CDR2 as YYNGEE. V lost 4 bases and J lost 4; bases outside the gene matches: 5. The CDR3 has 14 amino acids. Here the CDR3 reads CASSMSTGGYGYTF. The CDR3 bases are TGTGCCAGCAGCATGTCGACAGGGGGCTATGGCTACACCTTC.

This CDR3 is CASSVGQGMSYGANVLTF. In nucleotides, the CDR3 is TGTGCCAGCAGCGTAGGGCAGGGGATGAGTTATGGGGCCAACGTCCTGACTTTC. The chain is built from TRBV9 and TRBJ2-6, with TRBD1 as a possible D gene (6 bases). V lost 0 bases to trimming and J lost 3 bases, with 16 bases between them. The germline gives CDR1 SGDLS, CDR2 YYNGEE. This CDR3 contains 18 residues.

V usage is TRBV29-1 and J usage is TRBJ2-3; 8 bases are a match to TRBD1. CDR1 and CDR2 from the germline V gene are SQVTM and ANQGSEA. V lost 6 bases to trimming and J lost 3 bases; unmatched junction nucleotides: 8. The CDR3 length is 14 residues. The CDR3 loop reads CSVGQGETTDTQYF. The CDR3 coding sequence is TGCAGCGTCGGACAGGGTGAGACGACAGATACGCAGTATTTT.

The sample holds a few counts of this clone. V usage is TRBV13 and J usage is TRBJ2-1; 9 bases align to TRBD1. CDR3 length: 16 amino acids. The germline V gene encodes CDR1 PRHDT and CDR2 FYEKMQ (reference sequence). V lost 2 bases, J lost 7 bases, and 9 bases stayed unmatched. The CDR3 coding sequence is TGTGCCAGCAGCTTAACCGGGACAGGGTTTAAGAATGAGCAGTTCTTC. Protein product: CASSLTGTGFKNEQFF.

The count of this clone is one. The J gene is TRBJ2-7, the V gene TRBV10-3; D possibly corresponds to TRBD2 (6 bases). The V gene lost 3 bases and the J gene lost 9 bases, with 18 bases spanning the gap. The CDR3 totals 14 residues. Germline V CDR1 and CDR2: ENHRY, SYGVKD. The CDR3 DNA is TGTGCCATCAGTGACATGGCGGGACCTCTCGGGCAGTACTTC. It codes for CAISDMAGPLGQYF.